The T cell receptor (beta chain) under discussion was sequenced for a study of blood T cell repertoires in COVID-19. Across the whole study: Samples taken during acute and convalescent COVID-19 were collected in the United States, Italy and Spain. Sample material is recorded as cDNA or gDNA derived from T cells, B-cell-depleted T cells, or PBMCs.

Authors' processing steps: Amplification from reference gene primers served as the basis for estimated nucleated cell counts. Generated by immunoSEQ multiplex PCR, the TCRdb table keeps only in-frame clones and is missing some. V, J and clone size reflect that table, while D and trimming were determined from the DNA. Seen here are some 180,000 clones, 70% to 90% observed once, and the top ten hold 5.5% to 7%. Losses at the gene ends were 6 bases for V and 0 bases for J; bases not matched to a gene: 6. The CDR3 consists of 17 residues. Germline values: CDR1 MGHRA, CDR2 YSYEKL. The sample comprised peripheral blood. V is TRBV4-1 and J is TRBJ2-1; 12 nucleotides match TRBD2. This receptor was identified in a middle-aged man with active or convalescent COVID-19. The CDR3 loop is CASRGTSGRSSYNEQFF. For the CDR3, the DNA is TGCGCCAGCAGAGGGACTAGCGGGCGCAGCTCCTACAATGAGCAGTTCTTC.